The entry below gives a single T cell receptor beta chain sequence along with its context. This clone's antigen is unknown. Base qualities are not at hand, and no much larger clone is one base apart. This entry comes from a study of OX40 agonist ivuxolimab in advanced cancers. Turning to the overall study: Ivuxolimab, which targeted the costimulatory receptor OX40 (CD134), was an agonistic, fully human IgG2 monoclonal antibody. Intravenous ivuxolimab was administered to patients every 2 weeks at six dose levels: 0.01, 0.1, 0.3, 1.5, 3 and 10 mg/kg. Among the approximately 50 dose-escalation patients, around 20 had hepatocellular carcinoma, 15 melanoma, 9 renal cell carcinoma and 9 head and neck cancer. A male proportion of under 85% and a mean age of about 60 years, ranging from 23 to 79, were recorded for the dose-escalation cohort. Prior anti-PD-1, anti-PD-L1 or anti-CTLA-4 therapy was permitted, and checkpoint inhibitors had been received by about 37% of dose-escalation patients. Partial responses occurred in three dose-escalation patients: two with cutaneous melanoma and one with hepatocellular carcinoma. Peripheral TCRbeta sequencing was intended to test whether TCR sequence diversity was altered and clonal T-cell expansion was caused by ivuxolimab. The monotherapy dose-escalation portion (N ≈ 50 patients) of the phase I ivuxolimab trial is reported in the paper. What the work shows at the level of the full study, not this receptor alone: In partial responders in the 0.1-3.0 mg/kg groups, normalized peripheral clonal expansion was found to be among the lowest, especially among CD8+ T cells. After ivuxolimab, more expanded clones were found on average in CD8+ T cells than in CD4+ T cells. At doses of 0.1 to 3.0 mg/kg, clonal expansion of both CD4+ and CD8+ T cells in blood was seen between baseline and week 6. The antigen specificity of the clonally expanded peripheral T cells was not determined. Low levels of normalized T-cell clonal expansion were also seen in some nonresponding patients.

The trial excluded patients who had a history of autoimmune disease or were on systemic immunosuppression. In every dose cohort, peripheral blood was drawn for TCR sequencing at baseline, cycle 4 day 1, and cycle 7 day 1. Samples came from an open-label, multicenter, first-in-human phase I dose-escalation trial of ivuxolimab. The trial enrolled adults with locally advanced or metastatic head and neck squamous cell, hepatocellular, melanoma or renal cell carcinoma. Before TCR sequencing, CD4+ T cells and CD8+ T cells were sorted from peripheral blood as separate populations. Inclusive of the bounding cysteine and phenylalanine, the CDR3 is 15 residues long. CDR3 DNA only is kept here, 45 bases in frame from base 1. The germline V gene encodes CDR1 SGHTA and CDR2 FQGTGA. V gives up 3 bases and J gives up 1 base, and the segment between their germline ends measures 12 bases. Genomic DNA was isolated from the sorted cells so that the TCRbeta CDR3 region could be sequenced. TCRbeta CDR3 regions were sequenced using the immunoSEQ Assay. TCRdb provides this immuneACCESS table in a form limited to in-frame rearrangements. Some clones are lacking; in checked studies, under half of them reflect an unresolved V gene, and why the rest are absent is not known. In this sample the table shows over 65,000 clones, 70% to 90% of which occur a single time. Jointly, the top ten make up about 8% of the sample.

This TCR was recovered from an adult with an advanced solid tumor such as melanoma, head and neck, liver or kidney cancer. Rearrangement joined TRBV7-3 to TRBJ2-5, with the D assignment possibly TRBD1 or TRBD2, given 7 matching bases for each. The source material was CD4+ or CD8+ T cells sorted from blood, sampled in a trial of the OX40 agonist ivuxolimab. Here the CDR3 is given as CASSLGGTVQETQYF. DNA sequence: TGTGCCAGCAGCTTGGGGGGGACAGTCCAAGAGACCCAGTACTTC.